This T cell receptor beta chain was recovered during a study of T cells after yellow fever vaccination. This clonotype was detected many times. Germline V gene lookup returns CDR1 MGHRA and CDR2 YSYEKL. V lost 7 bases, J lost 3 bases, and 11 bases lay in between. The CDR3 is 13 residues long. TCRdb re-derived calls from the 5' RACE reads in MiXCR, one entry per CDR3 protein. The sample lists 300,000 to 350,000 distinct CDR3 sequences, roughly a tenth occurring once. The source of this sequence is a man aged 18 to 30 who received the YFV17D yellow fever vaccine. The V call is TRBV4-1, the J call TRBJ2-3; tentative D call: TRBD1 (6 bases). Sequenced here: CD4+ T cells sorted from PBMCs, sampled 45 days after the yellow fever booster vaccination. The CDR3 is CASKAQGTDTQYF. The CDR3 DNA reads TGCGCCAGCAAAGCGCAGGGGACAGATACGCAGTATTTT.